Below, one T cell receptor (beta chain) is given with its context. This sample was included in a study of blood T cell repertoires in COVID-19. Source study methods: Using reference gene primer amplification, nucleated cell counts were estimated. Method: immunoSEQ multiplex PCR; TCRdb's copy keeps in-frame clones and lacks some. V and J calls and clone size come straight from that table; D and trimming were deduced from the DNA. The sample shows fewer than 350,000 clones, around 85% of them seen only once. Ages ranged from about 18 to 89 years, with residence in approximately 23 US areas. Symptom resolution, clearance, or two negative PCRs marked the recovered donors of Cohort 3. Trimming removed 5 bases from V and 4 bases from J; junction bases left unmatched: 3. The CDR3 has 14 amino acids. CDR1 is LGHNA, CDR2 YSLEER, per germline.

V gene TRBV4-3 combines with J gene TRBJ2-5, with TRBD1 identical over 11 bases. The sequencing sample was made of PBMCs or T cells enriched from blood (not recorded which). This receptor was taken from a woman aged 50 to 60 who had recovered from COVID-19. In DNA, the CDR3 is TGCGCCAGCAGCAAGGACAGGGGGCTAGAGACCCAGTACTTC. Translated, it gives CASSKDRGLETQYF.